This record concerns one TCR beta chain sequence. The data derive from a study of blood T cell repertoires in COVID-19. Overall study: Spain, Italy and the United States supplied samples that represented acute and convalescent COVID-19.

The table came from immunoSEQ multiplex PCR; TCRdb's copy has only in-frame clones and leaves some out. The table includes about 160,000 clones, 81% detected once. Specimen: peripheral blood. The source of this sequence is a human donor in a cohort sampled during active COVID-19.

For the CDR3, the DNA is TGTGCCTGGAGTGTTGGGGGGAACAATGAGCAGTTCTTC. This gives the protein CAWSVGGNNEQFF. This sequence joins TRBV30 and TRBJ2-1; the D gene is possibly TRBD2 (6 bases). Germline CDR1 is GTSNPN and CDR2 is SVGIG (reference sequence). The CDR3 is 13 residues long. The germline V and J ends were trimmed by 0 bases and 5 bases, with 8 bases remaining between them.